Shown below are 17 T cell receptor beta chains from a single sample sequenced in a study of CD8+ T cells in alopecia areata. Reverse transcribed after extraction, RNA yielded cDNA as the sequencing template. Using immunoSEQ multiplex PCR, the repertoire was profiled, and TCRdb retains in-frame clones only, with some absent. The table shows about 120,000 clones, with 55% to 60% occurring only once. Treatment noted: oral pan-JAK inhibitor, 5-10 mg twice daily. The sample in question was CD4+ T cells sorted from blood, obtained at week 24, from a patient treated with tofacitinib. These receptors were obtained from a human donor with alopecia areata.

With respect to this clone: Other nucleotide sequences in the sample specify the same CDR3. The rearrangement uses TRBV9 and TRBJ2-5, with D possibly matching TRBD2 (6 bases). Looked up from germline, CDR1 is SGDLS and CDR2 is YYNGEE. V lost 2 bases, J lost 2 bases, and 10 bases lay in between. This CDR3 has 14 amino acids. The CDR3 protein is CASSVGGAQETQYF. The DNA for the CDR3 is TGTGCCAGCAGCGTCGGGGGAGCTCAAGAGACCCAGTACTTC.

The chain has TRBV14 and TRBJ2-5, with 8 bases identical to TRBD2. CDR1 and CDR2 (germline): SGHDN, FVKESK. After removal of 8 bases from V and 4 bases from J, the junction contained 9 bases not matched to a gene. The CDR3 spans 14 residues. CDR3 sequence (DNA): TGTGCCAGCCGCCCCGGGGGGGCCCGAGAGACCCAGTACTTC. Its protein is CASRPGGARETQYF.

This clone was recorded once. This sequence joins TRBV5-1 and TRBJ2-2; 9 nucleotides match TRBD1. The junction had 5 bases not matched to a gene; V was cut back by 3 bases and J by 5 bases. CDR3 length: 15 residues. The germline gives CDR1 SGHRS, CDR2 YFSETQ. The CDR3 coding sequence is TGCGCCAGCAGCTCACAGGGGGCTGGTACCGGGGAGCTGTTTTTT. Its translation is CASSSQGAGTGELFF.

This rearrangement joins TRBV5-6 to TRBJ1-6, with D unresolved. This CDR3 comprises 13 residues. V dropped 7 bases and J dropped 13 bases, with 18 bases sitting between them. Germline CDR1 reads SGHDT; CDR2 reads YYEEEE. The CDR3 sequence: CASHTLGFGPLHF. In nucleotides, the CDR3 is TGTGCCAGCCATACACTCGGCTTCGGCCCCCTCCACTTT.

The CDR3 bases are TGTGCCAGCAGCCAAGATAGGGCAAGTCATCAGCCCCAGCATTTT. This encodes CASSQDRASHQPQHF. The chain carries TRBV4-2 and TRBJ1-5, with D unclear. From germline, CDR1 is LGHNA and CDR2 YNFKEQ. The CDR3 spans 15 residues. V lost 0 bases, J lost 5 bases, and 11 bases lay in between.

J is TRBJ1-5 and V is TRBV7-8, with a tentative D call TRBD1 (6 bases). Germline V lookup: CDR1 SGHVS, CDR2 FQNEAQ. CDR3 length: 15 residues. V lost 1 base, J lost 4 bases, and 11 bases lay in between. DNA of the CDR3: TGTGCCAGCAGCTTAGTAGGGGGGTTAAATCAGCCCCAGCATTTT. It yields the protein CASSLVGGLNQPQHF.

V and J are TRBV30 and TRBJ1-5; D is unclear. Between the trimmed V and J ends, which lost 4 bases and 4 bases, there was a span of 11 bases. Germline CDR1 reads GTSNPN; CDR2 reads SVGIG (reference sequence). The CDR3 sequence is 13 residues long. CDR3 region: CAWNRQLNQPQHF. The CDR3 DNA follows: TGTGCCTGGAATCGGCAGCTTAATCAGCCCCAGCATTTT.

The rearrangement joins TRBV30 to TRBJ2-2; D possibly corresponds to TRBD2 (5 bases). Germline loops: CDR1 GTSNPN, CDR2 SVGIG (reference sequence). The CDR3 has 15 residues. V lost 3 bases and J 0 bases, leaving 11 bases between the germline ends. CDR3 loop: CAWRPGLANTGELFF. CDR3 nucleotides: TGTGCCTGGAGACCTGGACTGGCGAACACCGGGGAGCTGTTTTTT.

This chain joins TRBV6-1 and TRBJ1-5; the D gene is possibly TRBD1 (5 bases). The CDR3 has 12 amino acids. Germline V gene sequence: CDR1 MNHNS, CDR2 SASEGT. V shed 6 bases and J shed 7 bases, with 10 bases lying between them. CDR3 region: CASRGQGQPQHF. DNA for the CDR3: TGTGCCAGCAGAGGCCAGGGACAGCCCCAGCATTTT.

This clone occurred a few times. The chain employs TRBV7-9 and TRBJ1-3, with 7 bases matching TRBD1. Germline CDR1 and CDR2: SEHNR and FQNEAQ (reference sequence). The CDR3 sequence is 15 residues long. With V trimmed by 1 base and J by 5 bases, 5 bases remained unmatched. The CDR3 region is CASSLGQGIRNTIYF. In nucleotides, the CDR3 is TGTGCCAGCAGCTTAGGACAGGGTATACGAAACACCATATATTTT. The full variable domain, rest sourced from reference TRBV7-9 and TRBJ1-3, is DTGVSQNPRHKITKRGQNVTFRCDPISEHNRLYWYRQTLGQGPEFLTYFQNEAQLEKSRLLSDRFSAERPKGSFSTLEIQRTEQGDSAMYLCASSLGQGIRNTIYFGEGSWLTVV.

The genes are TRBV4-3 and TRBJ1-1; D remains ambiguous. CDR3 length: 13 amino acids. Germline CDR1 is LGHNA and CDR2 is YSLEER. Trimming pared 0 bases from V and 8 bases from J, leaving 10 bases between. For the CDR3, the DNA is TGCGCCAGCAGCCAAGATCGGGGTCAGGAAGCTTTCTTT. It specifies CASSQDRGQEAFF.

The J gene is TRBJ1-6, the V gene TRBV11-1; no firm D call. The CDR3 runs to 13 residues. Germline lookup yields CDR1 SGHAT and CDR2 FQDESV (reference sequence). Trimming removed 1 base at V and 7 bases at J, with 5 bases between. The CDR3 spells CASSLVVNSPLHF. CDR3 nucleotide sequence: TGTGCCAGCAGCTTAGTAGTGAATTCACCCCTCCACTTT.

This clone was detected only a few times. The V call is TRBV19, the J call TRBJ2-1; D is perhaps TRBD2 (5 bases). Per the germline V gene, CDR1 is LNHDA and CDR2 is SQIVND (reference sequence). The CDR3 is made up of 16 amino acids. V lost 4 bases to trimming and J lost 0 bases, with 13 bases between them. For the CDR3, the DNA is TGTGCCAGTAGTACCACTGGACTCAGCTCCTACAATGAGCAGTTCTTC. Its translation: CASSTTGLSSYNEQFF.

The chain employs TRBV2 and TRBJ2-5, with D perhaps TRBD1 or TRBD2 (5 bases each). Germline lookup yields CDR1 SNHLY and CDR2 FYNNEI. V was cut by 5 bases and J by 5 bases, with 15 bases left in between. The CDR3 extends over 14 amino acids. CDR3 nucleotide sequence: TGTGCCAGCAGTATCGAGGGGATCTACGAGACCCAGTACTTC. It codes for CASSIEGIYETQYF.

This clone was counted between two and nine times. The V and J genes are TRBV29-1 and TRBJ2-7; 7 positions match TRBD1. V was pared by 4 bases and J by 5 bases, with 5 bases of the junction left unmatched. Germline CDR1 and CDR2: SQVTM and ANQGSEA. This CDR3 contains 12 residues. CDR3 DNA: TGCAGCGTTGCCAGGGGGTCCGACGAGCAGTACTTC. This gives the protein CSVARGSDEQYF.

The chain carries TRBV10-3 and TRBJ1-2; 7 nucleotides align to TRBD1. The V gene end was trimmed by 7 bases and the J gene end by 2 bases; junction bases not matched to a gene: 7. CDR1 and CDR2 (germline): ENHRY, SYGVKD. This CDR3 region has 14 residues. The CDR3 region is CAITPTGLNYGYTF. The DNA for the CDR3 is TGTGCCATCACTCCGACAGGGCTGAACTATGGCTACACCTTC.

The chain couples TRBV5-1 to TRBJ1-6, with TRBD1 matching over 9 bases. Germline V gives CDR1 SGHRS, CDR2 YFSETQ. After removal of 3 bases from V and 9 bases from J, the junction contained 7 bases not matched to a gene. There are 15 residues in the CDR3. The CDR3 nucleotides read TGCGCCAGCAGCTCCCGGGACAGGGATAGTTCACCCCTCCACTTT. This codes for CASSSRDRDSSPLHF.